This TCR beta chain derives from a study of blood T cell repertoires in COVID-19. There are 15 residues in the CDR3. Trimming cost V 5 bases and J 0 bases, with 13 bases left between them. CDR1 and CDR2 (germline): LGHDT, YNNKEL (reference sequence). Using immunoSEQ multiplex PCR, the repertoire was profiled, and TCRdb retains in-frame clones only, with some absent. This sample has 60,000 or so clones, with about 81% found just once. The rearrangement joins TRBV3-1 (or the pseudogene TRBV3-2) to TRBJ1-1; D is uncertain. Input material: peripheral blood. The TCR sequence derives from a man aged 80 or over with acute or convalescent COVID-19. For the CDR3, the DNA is TGTGCCAGCAGCTATTCGGGAAGCATGAACACTGAAGCTTTCTTT. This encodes CASSYSGSMNTEAFF.